These 27 T cell receptor beta chains were all obtained from the same sample, sequenced in a study of blood T cells in healthy people across ages. Alongside a J-beta primer mix, a sample-barcoded 5' primer served in a second PCR lasting about 7 to 11 cycles. TCRdb itself ran the 5' RACE reads through MiXCR, one entry per CDR3 protein. The table records about 1.4 million distinct CDR3 sequences, 45% to 70% of them present only once. The material sequenced was blood. The receptors were sampled from a man aged 18 to 29 in good health.

The genes are TRBV7-2 and TRBJ2-7; D is undetermined. In germline, CDR1 is SGHTA, CDR2 FQGNSA. V shed 1 base and J shed 6 bases, with 10 bases lying between them. The CDR3 extends over 13 amino acids. CDR3 region: CASSLVQSSEQYF. The CDR3 region has the DNA TGTGCCAGCAGCTTAGTTCAGAGTTCCGAGCAGTACTTC.

A few counts support this clonotype. DNA of the CDR3: TGTGCCAGCAGCTCGCACCGGGACCAAAGCACAGATACGCAGTATTTT. Its protein is CASSSHRDQSTDTQYF. V is TRBV11-2 and J is TRBJ2-3, with D perhaps being TRBD1 or TRBD2 (5 bases each). The germline V and J ends were trimmed by 4 bases and 0 bases, with 14 bases remaining between them. There are 16 residues in the CDR3. From germline, CDR1 is SGHAT and CDR2 FQNNGV. The full variable domain, rest sourced from reference TRBV11-2 and TRBJ2-3, is EAGVAQSPRYKIIEKRQSVAFWCNPISGHATLYWYQQILGQGPKLLIQFQNNGVVDDSQLPKDRFSAERLKGVDSTLKIQPAKLEDSAVYLCASSSHRDQSTDTQYFGPGTRLTVL.

This chain joins TRBV12-3 or TRBV12-4 and TRBJ1-1, with 8 bases that match TRBD1. V lost 5 bases and J lost 1; bases outside the gene matches: 9. The CDR3 runs 16 residues. CDR3 in DNA: TGTGCCAGCAGTCAAACGGCCGGACAGGGGAACACTGAAGCTTTCTTT. Amino acid sequence: CASSQTAGQGNTEAFF.

The V call is TRBV4-1, the J call TRBJ1-2; D ambiguous. V was cut by 5 bases and J by 2 bases, with 12 bases left in between. Germline V gene lookup returns CDR1 MGHRA and CDR2 YSYEKL. The CDR3 consists of 14 residues. The CDR3 protein is CASSFDTGNYGYTF. The CDR3 DNA is TGCGCCAGCAGCTTCGACACGGGAAACTATGGCTACACCTTC.

This clonotype was seen only once. The CDR3 here is CASSEGGGSRNYGYTF. The CDR3 nucleotides read TGTGCCAGCAGCGAGGGAGGAGGGAGTCGGAACTATGGCTACACCTTC. The genes are TRBV9 and TRBJ1-2; D remains unclear. The V end was cut by 3 bases, the J end by 2 bases, with 17 bases between. The CDR3 length is 16 residues. Germline loops: CDR1 SGDLS, CDR2 YYNGEE.

The CDR3 coding sequence is TGTGCCAGCAGTGGCGGAAACATCTCCTACGAGCAGTACTTC. It encodes CASSGGNISYEQYF. The gene calls are TRBV2 and TRBJ2-7; D unresolved. CDR1 is SNHLY, CDR2 FYNNEI, per germline. This CDR3 spans 14 amino acids. Trimming removed 4 bases at V and 0 bases at J, with 10 bases between.

The V and J genes are TRBV19 and TRBJ2-1, with D perhaps assigned TRBD1 or TRBD2 (5 bases each). The CDR3 contains 14 residues. Trimming cost V 3 bases and J 6 bases, with 12 bases left between them. Looked up from germline, CDR1 is LNHDA and CDR2 is SQIVND (reference sequence). This CDR3 reads CASSIAGTSNEQFF. In nucleotides, the CDR3 is TGTGCCAGTAGTATTGCAGGGACGAGCAATGAGCAGTTCTTC.

The chain has TRBV12-5 and TRBJ1-2; D is perhaps TRBD1 (5 bases). The V end lost 2 bases, the J end lost 4 bases, and 11 bases lay between the germline ends. CDR1 and CDR2 from the germline V gene are LGHNT and FRNRAP. The CDR3 is made up of 14 amino acids. CDR3 nucleotide sequence: TGTGCTAGTGGTTTGTGGGGCGGCGGCTATGGCTACACCTTC. Protein sequence: CASGLWGGGYGYTF.

The V call is TRBV9, the J call TRBJ2-1; no definite D call. The CDR3 extends over 14 amino acids. Trimming shortened V by 3 bases and J by 4 bases, and 11 bases separated the two germline ends. Germline CDR1 is SGDLS and CDR2 is YYNGEE. CDR3 sequence reads: CASSGTRQYNEQFF. The DNA of the CDR3 is TGTGCCAGCAGCGGCACTCGACAATACAATGAGCAGTTCTTC. The whole variable domain, filled in from reference TRBV9 and TRBJ2-1, reads DSGVTQTPKHLITATGQRVTLRCSPRSGDLSVYWYQQSLDQGLQFLIQYYNGEERAKGNILERFSAQQFPDLHSELNLSSLELGDSALYFCASSGTRQYNEQFFGPGTRLTVL.

The chain links TRBV18 to TRBJ2-7; D is possibly TRBD2 (5 bases). Trimming shortened V by 0 bases and J by 4 bases, and 16 bases separated the two germline ends. The CDR3 runs to 16 residues. Germline V gene data show CDR1 as KGHSH and CDR2 as LQKENI. The CDR3 region has the DNA TGTGCCAGCTCACCACCAGCTAGCTACACTAAGTACGAGCAGTACTTC. It is translated as CASSPPASYTKYEQYF.

A single count supports this clonotype. V is TRBV4-2 and J is TRBJ2-5, with D uncertain. The CDR3 is made up of 16 amino acids. Germline CDR1 reads LGHNA; CDR2 reads YNFKEQ. Trimming removed 0 bases at V and 11 bases at J, with 22 bases between. The DNA of the CDR3 is TGTGCCAGCAGCCAAGATGAGACTGAAGCCTACAATGAGCAGTACTTC. As protein: CASSQDETEAYNEQYF.

This chain joins TRBV24-1 and TRBJ1-2; no clear D gene. The CDR3 is made up of 14 amino acids. Germline CDR1 is KGHDR and CDR2 is SFDVKD. Trimming shortened V by 3 bases and J by 7 bases, and 14 bases separated the two germline ends. CDR3 loop: CATSDVPVLAGYTF. CDR3 nucleotide sequence: TGTGCCACCAGTGATGTGCCTGTACTGGCTGGCTACACCTTC.

The chain is built from TRBV7-2 and TRBJ2-3; 8 bases are shared with TRBD2. From germline, CDR1 is SGHTA and CDR2 FQGNSA. V lost 5 bases to trimming and J lost 3 bases; unmatched junction nucleotides: 4. CDR3 length equals 14 residues. Written as DNA, the CDR3 is TGTGCCAGCAGCGGGGGACTAGATACAGATACGCAGTATTTT. Its protein product is CASSGGLDTDTQYF.

The chain carries TRBV6-5 and TRBJ2-3, with D uncertain. From germline, CDR1 is MNHEY and CDR2 SVGAGI. Trimming removed 2 bases at V and 0 bases at J, with 6 bases between. The CDR3 is made up of 14 amino acids. In nucleotides, the CDR3 is TGTGCCAGCAGTTACCAGCCTAGCACAGATACGCAGTATTTT. This sequence encodes CASSYQPSTDTQYF.

This chain joins TRBV20-1 and TRBJ2-1; 8 positions agree with TRBD1. Trimming at V came to 8 bases and at J to 15 bases, leaving 12 bases not matched to a gene. This CDR3 spans 11 amino acids. Germline values: CDR1 DFQATT, CDR2 SNEGSKA (reference sequence). The CDR3 region is CSSPGTGRGFF. In nucleotides, the CDR3 is TGCAGTTCCCCCGGGACAGGCCGCGGGTTCTTC.

The chain links TRBV27 to TRBJ2-5; 7 bases are a match to TRBD1. V was pared by 5 bases and J by 1 base, with 13 bases of the junction left unmatched. The CDR3 has 17 amino acids. The germline CDR1 and CDR2 sequences are MNHEY and SMNVEV (reference sequence). The DNA for the CDR3 is TGTGCCAGCAGTACTATGACAGGGCGAGTGGGCCAAGAGACCCAGTACTTC. Amino acids: CASSTMTGRVGQETQYF.

This clonotype was observed a few times. The gene calls are TRBV29-1 and TRBJ2-7, with no clear D. The CDR3 contains 11 residues. CDR1 SQVTM and CDR2 ANQGSEA come from the germline V gene. With 6 bases removed from V and 4 bases from J, the gap between germline ends came to 10 bases. The CDR3 DNA follows: TGCAGCGTCCTTATAGTTTACGAGCAGTACTTC. This gives the protein CSVLIVYEQYF.

The chain couples TRBV20-1 to TRBJ2-7; D call uncertain. The CDR3 runs 18 residues. Germline CDR1 and CDR2: DFQATT and SNEGSKA (reference sequence). V shed 6 bases and J shed 0 bases, with 27 bases lying between them. DNA of the CDR3: TGCAGTGCAACAAGAGATGTTGGGTGGGCCCTCAGCTCCTACGAGCAGTACTTC. The encoded protein is CSATRDVGWALSSYEQYF.

This clonotype was counted only a few times. The rearrangement links TRBV29-1 to TRBJ1-2, with D possibly matching TRBD1 (5 bases). This CDR3 has 13 amino acids. CDR1 and CDR2 from the germline V gene are SQVTM and ANQGSEA. V dropped 5 bases and J dropped 1 base, with 11 bases sitting between them. The CDR3 DNA reads TGCAGCGTTCCTAGGGGAAATAACTATGGCTACACCTTC. This codes for CSVPRGNNYGYTF. Drawing the rest from reference TRBV29-1 and TRBJ1-2, the complete variable domain is SAVISQKPSRDICQRGTSLTIQCQVDSQVTMMFWYRQQPGQSLTLIATANQGSEATYESGFVIDKFPISRPNLTFSTLTVSNMSPEDSSIYLCSVPRGNNYGYTFGSGTRLTVV.

The chain joins TRBV25-1 to TRBJ1-2; 7 positions match TRBD1. The CDR3 loop spans 14 amino acids. V lost 2 bases to trimming and J lost 6 bases; unmatched junction nucleotides: 6. CDR1 is MGHDK, CDR2 SYGVNS, per germline. CDR3 protein: CASSEGEGANGYTF. The DNA of the CDR3 is TGTGCCAGCAGTGAAGGGGAGGGGGCGAATGGCTACACCTTC.

The chain combines TRBV20-1 with TRBJ1-2; maybe TRBD1 (5 bases). This CDR3 is built from 12 residues. From germline, CDR1 is DFQATT and CDR2 SNEGSKA (reference sequence). V was cut by 4 bases and J by 3 bases, with 9 bases left in between. CDR3 DNA: TGCAGTGCTAAAGGGACTTACTATGGCTACACCTTC. This gives the protein CSAKGTYYGYTF.

This clonotype has only a few counts. The genes are TRBV4-1 and TRBJ1-2, with D tentatively TRBD1 (5 bases). Trimming took off 1 base at V and 4 bases at J, with 10 bases between the two ends. This CDR3 is built from 14 residues. Germline V CDR1 and CDR2: MGHRA, YSYEKL. The CDR3 loop is CASSQVGGAYGYTF. CDR3 in DNA: TGCGCCAGCAGCCAAGTGGGTGGGGCCTATGGCTACACCTTC.

The chain combines TRBV5-1 with TRBJ2-1, with D possibly matching TRBD1 (6 bases). The CDR3 consists of 16 residues. The germline gives CDR1 SGHRS, CDR2 YFSETQ. V dropped 4 bases and J dropped 2 bases, with 16 bases sitting between them. CDR3 protein: CASSASQGYPYNEQFF. Written as DNA, the CDR3 is TGCGCCAGCAGCGCATCTCAGGGGTACCCCTACAATGAGCAGTTCTTC.

The sample holds a few counts of this clonotype. V gene TRBV4-1 combines with J gene TRBJ1-4; no definite D call. Trimming pared 4 bases from V and 6 bases from J, leaving 21 bases between. This CDR3 has 17 residues. CDR1 and CDR2 (germline): MGHRA, YSYEKL. In DNA form, the CDR3 reads TGCGCCAGCAGCCGAAGACTGGGCGAATCGGAAGATGAAAAACTGTTTTTT. Encoded protein: CASSRRLGESEDEKLFF.

The rearrangement uses TRBV6-6 and TRBJ2-4; 7 positions agree with TRBD1. Matching the DNA end better, TRBJ2-7 makes the J call doubtful. Germline lookup yields CDR1 MNHNY and CDR2 SVGAGI (reference sequence). The CDR3 extends over 13 amino acids. The CDR3 sequence: CASLGDSTYEQYF. Written as DNA, the CDR3 is TGTGCCAGTCTTGGGGACAGCACCTACGAGCAGTACTTC.

The rearrangement links TRBV6-1 to TRBJ2-5; 9 bases align to TRBD1. The length of the CDR3 is 15 residues. V trimming: 8 bases; J trimming: 0 bases; junction bases outside the gene matches: 7. The germline CDR1 and CDR2 sequences are MNHNS and SASEGT. The CDR3 protein is CASCRTGDYQETQYF. The CDR3 DNA follows: TGTGCCAGCTGCCGGACAGGGGATTACCAAGAGACCCAGTACTTC.

This clonotype was picked up a small number of times. The junction departs from germline at one end; a sequencing error may be responsible. This chain joins TRBV3-1 and TRBJ1-2; the D is unclear. The CDR3 is 13 amino acids. The germline V gene encodes CDR1 LGHDT and CDR2 YNNKEL (reference sequence). CDR3 bases: TGTGCCAGCAGTCAAGGACGGAGCTATGGCTACACCTTC. Protein product: CASSQGRSYGYTF.